Shown below are 5 T cell receptor beta chains from a single sample sequenced in a study of blood T cell repertoires in COVID-19. This table comes from immunoSEQ multiplex PCR, and its TCRdb copy is limited to in-frame clones, with some not included. The top ten hold roughly 2.9% of the sample, which has 250,000 to 300,000 clones, 85% to 90% seen once. Sequencing was performed on PBMCs or T cells enriched from blood (not recorded which). The origin of the receptors is a woman aged 50 to 60 who had been exposed to COVID-19.

The chain carries TRBV29-1 and TRBJ1-1; D possibly corresponds to TRBD1 (6 bases). Germline CDR1 reads SQVTM; CDR2 reads ANQGSEA. V was cut by 7 bases and J by 1 base, with 19 bases left in between. The CDR3 runs 15 residues. The CDR3 loop is CSAPRAGASNTEAFF. In nucleotides, the CDR3 is TGCAGCGCCCCACGAGCGGGGGCCTCGAACACTGAAGCTTTCTTT.

The chain carries TRBV10-3 and TRBJ1-3, with D possibly matching TRBD1 (6 bases). Germline CDR1 reads ENHRY; CDR2 reads SYGVKD. V was pared by 2 bases and J by 0 bases, with 8 bases between. The CDR3 is 15 residues long. The CDR3 reads CAISEDRSSGNTIYF. CDR3 DNA: TGTGCCATCAGTGAGGACAGGTCCTCTGGAAACACCATATATTTT.

Of note for this clone: Other DNA sequences in this sample translate to the same CDR3. The V call is TRBV4-2, the J call TRBJ2-3; TRBD2 matches at 11 bases. The CDR3 spans 15 residues. The V and J ends lost 4 bases and 1 base, in that order; junction bases with no gene match: 1. Germline values: CDR1 LGHNA, CDR2 YNFKEQ. The CDR3 DNA reads TGTGCCAGCAGCCCGGGACTAGCGGGCACAGATACGCAGTATTTT. It codes for CASSPGLAGTDTQYF.

This clone came up a few times. The rearrangement uses TRBV3-1 (or the pseudogene TRBV3-2) and TRBJ1-1; 7 bases are a match to TRBD1. The germline CDR1 and CDR2 sequences are LGHDT and YNNKEL (reference sequence). The CDR3 is 13 residues long. The V gene end was trimmed by 4 bases and the J gene end by 5 bases; junction bases not matched to a gene: 4. The CDR3 DNA reads TGTGCCAGCAGCCGAGACAGGGTAACTGAAGCTTTCTTT. Translated: CASSRDRVTEAFF.

The genes are TRBV25-1 and TRBJ1-2; TRBD1 agrees at 10 bases. Germline trimming cut 1 base from V and 6 bases from J; bases unmatched to any gene: 2. Per germline, CDR1 MGHDK and CDR2 SYGVNS. There are 14 residues in the CDR3. The CDR3 DNA follows: TGTGCCAGCAGTGAATTGGGGACAGGGGATGGCTACACCTTC. Encoded protein: CASSELGTGDGYTF.